These 29 T cell receptor beta chains came from one sample sequenced in a study of metastatic and nonmetastatic thyroid tumors. MiXCR reprocessed the PCR reads for TCRdb. The sample records tens of thousands of clones, 4% being singletons. Each patient came to thyroid surgery without any prior treatment (of any kind). The material sequenced was blood. The receptor source for this set is a female donor with papillary thyroid cancer or a benign thyroid nodule (not recorded which). Some clones in this sample may be carry-over from other donors' samples.

The sample holds a few counts of this clone. The chain has TRBV20-1 and TRBJ1-1, with D uncertain. The V gene's germline CDR1 is DFQATT and CDR2 SNEGSKA (reference sequence). This CDR3 spans 13 amino acids. Trimming left V 7 bases short and J 3 bases short, with 15 bases between. This CDR3 reads CSVNGEKDTEAFF. Here the CDR3 DNA reads TGCAGTGTAAATGGGGAAAAAGACACTGAAGCTTTCTTT.

This clone has only a few counts. The chain is built from TRBV24-1 and TRBJ1-1, with 12 nucleotides matching TRBD1. The CDR3 covers 16 residues. V shed 4 bases and J 6 bases; nucleotides not matched to a gene: 8. Germline assignment: CDR1 KGHDR and CDR2 SFDVKD. The CDR3 sequence: CATSDPHGTGGSEAFF. As DNA, the CDR3 is TGTGCCACCAGTGACCCTCACGGGACAGGGGGCTCTGAAGCTTTCTTT.

About this clone itself: Because it lacks the conserved phenylalanine or tryptophan at the end, this CDR3 is likely a read error. Because the CDR3's place on the DNA is in doubt, the DNA is left out and the CDR3 is given as listed by TCRdb. The CDR3 sequence is CASRFPSGPHYI. This rearrangement joins TRBV28 to TRBJ2-5; no DNA check was done on the table's D call, TRBD1. With termini counted, the CDR3 has 12 amino acids. Per germline, CDR1 MDHEN and CDR2 SYDVKM.

This clone has only a few counts. At one end the junction does not follow the germline gene, possibly because of a read error. The chain recombines TRBV6-1 with TRBJ1-1; D unclear. The CDR3 contains 15 residues. Germline lookup yields CDR1 MNHNS and CDR2 SASEGT. The CDR3: CARRPAPGTIAEDFF. The CDR3 DNA reads TGTGCCAGAAGACCCGCCCCGGGAACTATAGCGGAAGATTTCTTT.

This clone was observed a handful of times. The rearrangement joins TRBV24-1 to TRBJ2-2; weak D call: TRBD2 (5 bases). The CDR3 has 15 residues. V lost 3 bases to trimming and J lost 2 bases, with 9 bases between them. CDR1 and CDR2 (germline): KGHDR, SFDVKD. The CDR3 sequence is CATSDPGYNTGELFF. The CDR3 DNA follows: TGTGCCACCAGTGATCCGGGATACAACACCGGGGAGCTGTTTTTT.

The chain couples TRBV6-1 to TRBJ1-5, with D maybe TRBD1 (6 bases). Per germline, CDR1 MNHNS and CDR2 SASEGT. The length of the CDR3 is 14 residues. The ends were cut back, 5 bases at V and 1 base at J, with 9 bases in the middle. CDR3 residues: CASSWRGSNQPQHF. The CDR3 nucleotides read TGTGCCAGCAGTTGGAGGGGGAGCAATCAGCCCCAGCATTTT.

This clone was observed a few times. This chain joins TRBV19 and TRBJ1-2; no firm D call. There are 12 residues in the CDR3. V lost 5 bases, J lost 4 bases, and 8 bases lay in between. The germline V gene encodes CDR1 LNHDA and CDR2 SQIVND (reference sequence). The CDR3, as DNA: TGTGCCAGTAGTCGGGCAGTCTATGGCTACACCTTC. It translates to CASSRAVYGYTF. The complete variable domain, with remaining parts taken from reference TRBV19 and TRBJ1-2, reads DGGITQSPKYLFRKEGQNVTLSCEQNLNHDAMYWYRQDPGQGLRLIYYSQIVNDFQKGDIAEGYSVSREKKESFPLTVTSAQKNPTAFYLCASSRAVYGYTFGSGTRLTVV.

This clone was counted ten times or more. This chain connects TRBV7-9 to TRBJ2-7; D gene uncertain. Germline CDR1 SEHNR, CDR2 FQNEAQ (reference sequence). The CDR3 contains 12 residues. Trimming took off 1 base at V and 4 bases at J, with 5 bases between the two ends. The CDR3 sequence is CASSLGTYEQYF. The CDR3 DNA reads TGTGCCAGCAGCTTAGGGACGTACGAGCAGTACTTC.

This clone was counted ten times or more. Possible read error: a much larger clone is one base away. Additional DNA sequences in this sample encode the identical CDR3. The chain joins TRBV20-1 to TRBJ1-6; no firm D call. The CDR3 length is 15 residues. Trimming left V 4 bases short and J 10 bases short, with 20 bases between. The germline V gene has CDR1 DFQATT and CDR2 SNEGSKA (reference sequence). DNA of the CDR3: TGCAGTGCTATGCCTATGGACCGGGGTGAGTCACCCCTCCACTTT. Residues: CSAMPMDRGESPLHF.

This clone was counted many times. This rearrangement joins TRBV30 to TRBJ2-5; D is perhaps TRBD2 (5 bases). CDR1 and CDR2 from the germline V gene are GTSNPN and SVGIG (reference sequence). Trimming removed 0 bases from V and 1 base from J, with 9 bases in between. The CDR3 has 14 amino acids. In DNA, the CDR3 is TGTGCCTGGAGTGTACTGAGGGTCCAAGAGACCCAGTACTTC. Its translation is CAWSVLRVQETQYF.

This clone occurred a few times. V usage is TRBV20-1 and J usage is TRBJ2-7; no definite D call. V was shortened by 2 bases and J by 6 bases, with 14 bases between the two germline ends. There are 13 residues in the CDR3. Germline assignment: CDR1 DFQATT and CDR2 SNEGSKA (reference sequence). CDR3 sequence: CSARSDPSGEQYF. CDR3 DNA sequence: TGCAGTGCTAGATCCGACCCCTCCGGCGAGCAGTACTTC.

This clone showed up many times. The chain carries TRBV20-1 and TRBJ2-1; D perhaps matches TRBD2 (7 bases). Looked up from germline, CDR1 is DFQATT and CDR2 is SNEGSKA (reference sequence). V was clipped by 3 bases and J by 3 bases, with 15 bases between them. The CDR3 has 15 amino acids. CDR3 in amino acids: CSASGRRGYYNEQFF. For the CDR3, the DNA is TGCAGTGCTAGCGGGAGGAGGGGGTACTACAATGAGCAGTTCTTC.

To note about this clone: This may come from a read error, since a much larger clone is one base off. This rearrangement joins TRBV5-1 to TRBJ2-2; possibly TRBD1 for D (6 bases). From germline, CDR1 is SGHRS and CDR2 YFSETQ. V dropped 4 bases and J dropped 4 bases, with 11 bases sitting between them. The CDR3 sequence is 14 residues long. DNA of the CDR3: TGCGCCAGCAGCACGGACAGTCCCACCGGGGAGCTGTTTTTT. Its translation: CASSTDSPTGELFF.

There are many counts of this clone. The V and J genes are TRBV19 and TRBJ2-7; D perhaps matches TRBD2 (6 bases). CDR3 length: 15 amino acids. Trimming left V 3 bases short and J 7 bases short, with 19 bases between. Per germline, CDR1 LNHDA and CDR2 SQIVND (reference sequence). Here the CDR3 reads CASSIGWTPAGEQYF. The CDR3 nucleotides are TGTGCCAGTAGTATCGGCTGGACGCCGGCGGGGGAGCAGTACTTC.

There are a few counts of this clone. Because the CDR3's place on the DNA is in doubt, the DNA is left out and the CDR3 is given as listed by TCRdb. This sequence joins TRBV12-3 or TRBV12-4 and TRBJ2-2; the table's D gene call, TRBD1, was not cross checked with the DNA. Including both end residues, the CDR3 is 23 amino acids long. The CDR3 is CASSHSGSPYEQYFGPGTGELFF.

This clone was seen repeatedly, ten times or more. Other DNA sequences from this sample encode an identical CDR3 as well. The genes are TRBV6-1 and TRBJ2-7; 7 nucleotides agree with TRBD2. Per germline, CDR1 MNHNS and CDR2 SASEGT. CDR3 length equals 15 residues. V trimming: 2 bases; J trimming: 7 bases; junction bases outside the gene matches: 11. CDR3 region: CASSETGEGSREQYF. CDR3 sequence (DNA): TGTGCCAGCAGTGAAACCGGGGAGGGTTCCAGGGAGCAGTACTTC.

This chain uses TRBV20-1 with TRBJ2-7; 8 bases are shared with TRBD1. The CDR3 loop spans 16 amino acids. CDR1 is DFQATT, CDR2 SNEGSKA, per germline (reference sequence). J gave up 3 bases and V 2 bases, and 12 bases lay outside the gene matches. For the CDR3, the DNA is TGCAGTGCTAGATACGGGTGGGGGACAGGTGACTACGAGCAGTACTTC. It yields the protein CSARYGWGTGDYEQYF.

This clone was recorded at least ten times. This chain connects TRBV7-9 to TRBJ1-5, with 10 bases fitting TRBD1. V shed 2 bases, J shed 4 bases, and the junction held 14 bases outside the gene matches. Germline lookup yields CDR1 SEHNR and CDR2 FQNEAQ (reference sequence). This CDR3 has 19 amino acids. The CDR3 sequence: CASSLRRADRGFVNQPQHF. The CDR3 nucleotides read TGTGCCAGCAGCTTAAGAAGGGCGGACAGGGGGTTTGTGAATCAGCCCCAGCATTTT.

This clone is medium-sized. The V call is TRBV6-1, the J call TRBJ1-1; D possibly corresponds to TRBD1 (5 bases). Germline CDR1 MNHNS, CDR2 SASEGT. With 5 bases removed from V and 8 bases from J, the gap between germline ends came to 12 bases. This CDR3 spans 12 amino acids. CDR3 sequence (DNA): TGTGCCAGCAGTAAGGAACAGGTGGAAGCTTTCTTT. As protein: CASSKEQVEAFF.

This clone was seen many times. This chain links TRBV6-2 or TRBV6-3 with TRBJ1-5; possibly TRBD1 for D (6 bases). Germline-derived CDR1 and CDR2 are MNHEY and SVGEGT. Trimming took off 6 bases at V and 4 bases at J, with 13 bases between the two ends. This CDR3 contains 14 residues. The DNA for the CDR3 is TGTGCCAGCAGAAAATCAGGGGAAAATCAGCCCCAGCATTTT. Translating gives CASRKSGENQPQHF.

The V call is TRBV3-1, the J call TRBJ1-2; D possibly corresponds to TRBD1 (5 bases). The CDR3 contains 14 residues. Germline CDR1 LGHDT, CDR2 YNNKEL (reference sequence). Between the trimmed V and J ends, which lost 4 bases and 5 bases, there was a span of 14 bases. CDR3 loop: CASSPGTFDYGYTF. The CDR3 DNA reads as TGTGCCAGCAGCCCAGGGACCTTCGATTATGGCTACACCTTC.

This clone was seen a handful of times. The chain has TRBV6-2 or TRBV6-3 and TRBJ1-2; D remains ambiguous. The CDR3 consists of 15 residues. Germline values: CDR1 MNHEY, CDR2 SVGEGT. V lost 5 bases and J 4 bases, leaving 17 bases between the germline ends. The DNA of the CDR3 is TGTGCCAGCAGTCCCGAGGGAGATTTCGGCTATGGCTACACCTTC. It encodes CASSPEGDFGYGYTF.

CDR3 bases: TGTGCCAGCAGTCCGGGACAGTACAATGAGCAGTTCTTC. Its translation: CASSPGQYNEQFF. The chain combines TRBV6-4 with TRBJ2-1; 7 bases align to TRBD1. The CDR3 sequence is 13 residues long. V shed 5 bases, J shed 4 bases, and the junction held 2 bases outside the gene matches. Germline V gene sequence: CDR1 MRHNA, CDR2 SNTAGT.

This clone has a handful of counts. An end of the junction does not agree with germline; a read error may underlie this. Other DNA sequences of this sample code for an identical CDR3. This chain uses TRBV5-6 with TRBJ2-1, with TRBD2 identical over 9 bases. The CDR3 is 16 amino acids. Germline CDR1 is SGHDT and CDR2 is YYEEEE. The CDR3 DNA reads as TGTGCCAGCAGCTTGGGTCTAGCGGGATCCTACAACGAGCAGTTCTTC. Amino acids: CASSLGLAGSYNEQFF.

This clone is termed medium-sized. V is TRBV24-1 and J is TRBJ1-2; 10 bases line up with TRBD1. Unmatched junction bases numbered 6, after V lost 7 bases and J lost 8 bases. Germline CDR1 KGHDR, CDR2 SFDVKD. The CDR3 loop spans 13 amino acids. Here the CDR3 reads CATSPGQGTGYTF. CDR3 nucleotides: TGTGCCACCAGCCCGGGACAGGGGACGGGCTACACCTTC.

CDR3 DNA: TGTGCCAGCAGTCTCGCAGGAGTCATCAACGAGCAGTACTTC. Protein: CASSLAGVINEQYF. V gene TRBV6-2 or TRBV6-3 combines with J gene TRBJ2-7; D gene uncertain. The CDR3 spans 14 residues. The V end was cut by 5 bases, the J end by 5 bases, with 16 bases between. Looked up from germline, CDR1 is MNHEY and CDR2 is SVGEGT.

This clone was counted a few times. This may come from a read error, since a much larger clone is one base off. The V gene is TRBV6-1, the J gene TRBJ1-2; unclear D gene. Germline lookup yields CDR1 MNHNS and CDR2 SASEGT. With 2 bases removed from V and 10 bases from J, the gap between germline ends came to 14 bases. The CDR3 length is 13 residues. DNA for the CDR3: TGTGCCAGCAGTGAAATCCAGGCAGATGTCTACACCTTC. Protein sequence: CASSEIQADVYTF.

This clone was seen ten or more times. V usage is TRBV7-8 and J usage is TRBJ2-3; D remains unclear. Germline CDR1 and CDR2: SGHVS and FQNEAQ. V was clipped by 1 base and J by 8 bases, with 16 bases between them. CDR3 length: 15 residues. The CDR3 is CASSLGSWLVGTQYF. The CDR3 nucleotides read TGTGCCAGCAGCTTAGGGAGCTGGTTGGTCGGTACGCAGTATTTT.

This clone has ten or more counts. A much larger clone sits a single nucleotide away, making a read error possible. The V and J genes are TRBV28 and TRBJ1-6; TRBD1 is a possible D gene (5 bases). The CDR3 loop spans 13 amino acids. From germline, CDR1 is MDHEN and CDR2 SYDVKM. CDR3 sequence: CAGSLAGGSPLHF. Here the CDR3 DNA reads TGTGCCGGCAGTTTAGCCGGGGGTTCACCCCTCCACTTT.